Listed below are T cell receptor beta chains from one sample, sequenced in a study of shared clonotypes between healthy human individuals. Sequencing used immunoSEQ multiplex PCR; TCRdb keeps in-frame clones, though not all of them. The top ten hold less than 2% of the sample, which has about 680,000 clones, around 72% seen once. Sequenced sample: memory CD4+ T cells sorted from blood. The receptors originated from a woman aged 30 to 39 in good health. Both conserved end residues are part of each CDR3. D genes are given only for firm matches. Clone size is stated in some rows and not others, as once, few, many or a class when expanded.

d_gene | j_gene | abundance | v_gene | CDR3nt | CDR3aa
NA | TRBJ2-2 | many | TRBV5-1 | TGCGCCAGCAGCTTTGGCCAGACCGGGGAGCTGTTTTTT | CASSFGQTGELFF
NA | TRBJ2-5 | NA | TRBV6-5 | TGTGCCAGCAGTTACCTGGGAGGAGAGACCCAGTACTTC | CASSYLGGETQYF
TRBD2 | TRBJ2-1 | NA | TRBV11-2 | TGTGCCAGCAGCTCACTAGCGGGAGGAGTAAATGAGCAGTTCTTC | CASSSLAGGVNEQFF
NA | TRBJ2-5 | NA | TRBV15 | TGTGCCACCAGCAGACCAGCCGAGACCCAGTACTTC | CATSRPAETQYF
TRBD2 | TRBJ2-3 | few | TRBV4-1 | TGCGCCAGCAGCCTAGCGGGAGCTGGAGATACGCAGTATTTT | CASSLAGAGDTQYF
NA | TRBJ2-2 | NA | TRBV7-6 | TGTGCCAGCAGCTTCCAGCAGCCACCGAACACCGGGGAGCTGTTTTTT | CASSFQQPPNTGELFF
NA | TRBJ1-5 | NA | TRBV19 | TGTGCCAGTAGTCCCCCTGCGGTAGGCTATAGCAATCAGCCCCAGCATTTT | CASSPPAVGYSNQPQHF
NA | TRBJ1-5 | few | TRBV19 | TGTGCCAGTAGTAATGGGTTAGGGCGTAATCAGCCCCAGCATTTT | CASSNGLGRNQPQHF
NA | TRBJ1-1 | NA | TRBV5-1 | TGCGCCAGCAGCTTGGGCCCGGGGAACACTGAAGCTTTCTTT | CASSLGPGNTEAFF
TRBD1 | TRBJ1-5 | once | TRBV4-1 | TGCGCCAGCAGCCACGCGACAGGGGGCAATCAGCCCCAGCATTTT | CASSHATGGNQPQHF
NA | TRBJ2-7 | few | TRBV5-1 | TGCGCCAGCAGCTTGGGGGAGATCGGCCACGAGCAGTACTTC | CASSLGEIGHEQYF
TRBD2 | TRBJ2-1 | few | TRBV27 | TGTGCCAGCAGTTCATCAGCGGGGGGGGATCTTGGGCAGTTCTTC | CASSSSAGGDLGQFF
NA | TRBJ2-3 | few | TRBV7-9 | TGTGCCAGCAGCTCGGGTTGGGCAGATACGCAGTATTTT | CASSSGWADTQYF
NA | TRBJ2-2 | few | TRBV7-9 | TGTGCCAGCAGCTCCGGGAGCTGGGCCGGGGAGCTGTTTTTT | CASSSGSWAGELFF
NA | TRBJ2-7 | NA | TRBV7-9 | TGTGCCAGCAGCTTAGACTGGGACGAGCAGTACTTC | CASSLDWDEQYF
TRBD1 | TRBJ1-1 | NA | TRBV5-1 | TGCGCCAGCAGCTGGGGGGACAGCGTGAACACTGAAGCTTTCTTT | CASSWGDSVNTEAFF
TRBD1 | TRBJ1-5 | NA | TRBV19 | TGTGCCAGTAGTATTGGGGGACAGGGTTTCAATCAGCCCCAGCATTTT | CASSIGGQGFNQPQHF
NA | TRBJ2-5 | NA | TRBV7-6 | TGTGCCAGCAGCCCCCAAAGGGACACACCTGCGGACTTC | CASSPQRDTPADF
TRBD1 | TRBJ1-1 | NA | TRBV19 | TGTGCCAGTAGGATGGGACAGGGGTCGGGCACTGAAGCTTTCTTT | CASRMGQGSGTEAFF
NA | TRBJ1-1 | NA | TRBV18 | TGTGCCAGCTCACCACCTTGGCAAATGAACACTGAAGCTTTCTTT | CASSPPWQMNTEAFF
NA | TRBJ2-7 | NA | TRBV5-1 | TGCGCCAGCAGCTTGGATAGCGGACCCTACGAGCAGTACTTC | CASSLDSGPYEQYF
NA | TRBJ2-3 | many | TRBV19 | TGTGCCAGTAGTCCCCGGACCGTAACTAGCACAGATACGCAGTATTTT | CASSPRTVTSTDTQYF
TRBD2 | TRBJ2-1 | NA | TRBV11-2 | TGTGCCAGCAGCGCACCGGGACTAGCGGGAGTTGAGCAGTTCTTC | CASSAPGLAGVEQFF
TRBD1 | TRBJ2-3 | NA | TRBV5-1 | TGCGCCAGCAGCCCGAACGGACAGGGAAACACAGATACGCAGTATTTT | CASSPNGQGNTDTQYF
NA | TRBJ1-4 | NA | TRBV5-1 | TGCGCCAGCAGCTTGGGAACCCGAGCAACTAATGAAAAACTGTTTTTT | CASSLGTRATNEKLFF
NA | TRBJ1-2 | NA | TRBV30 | TGTGCCTGGAGTGAGGGTCTATATGGCTACACCTTC | CAWSEGLYGYTF
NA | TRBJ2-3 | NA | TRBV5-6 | TGTGCCAGCAGCTTGGAGGCTAGCTCCGATACGCAGTATTTT | CASSLEASSDTQYF
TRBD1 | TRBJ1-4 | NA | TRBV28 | TGTGCCAGCAGTTCTGACAGGGGCGCCTTTGCAACTAATGAAAAACTGTTTTTT | CASSSDRGAFATNEKLFF
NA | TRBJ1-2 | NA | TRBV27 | TGTGCCAGCAGTTTGGACGGGGGATATGGCTACACCTTC | CASSLDGGYGYTF
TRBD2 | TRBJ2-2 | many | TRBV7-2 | TGTGCCAGCAGCTTATTGCTAGCGGGAGTTGGGGAGCTGTTTTTT | CASSLLLAGVGELFF
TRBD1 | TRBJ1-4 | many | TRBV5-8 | TGTGCCAGCAGCTTGGGGGACAGAACAACTAATGAAAAACTGTTTTTT | CASSLGDRTTNEKLFF
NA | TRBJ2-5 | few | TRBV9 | TGTGCCAGCAGCGTTAACTTGGAGACCCAGTACTTC | CASSVNLETQYF
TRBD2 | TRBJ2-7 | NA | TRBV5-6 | TGTGCCAGCAGCTCCCCCCCGGGACTAGCGATGTCCTACGAGCAGTACTTC | CASSSPPGLAMSYEQYF
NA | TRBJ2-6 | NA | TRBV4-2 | TGTGCCAGCAGCCAAGGGTACAATGGGGCCAACGTCCTGACTTTC | CASSQGYNGANVLTF
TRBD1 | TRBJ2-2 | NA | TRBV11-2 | TGTGCCAGCAGCTCACAGGGGGCCGGCGGGGAGCTGTTTTTT | CASSSQGAGGELFF
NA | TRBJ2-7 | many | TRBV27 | TGTGCCAGCAGTTTCAGCCAGGGGCCATACGAGCAGTACTTC | CASSFSQGPYEQYF
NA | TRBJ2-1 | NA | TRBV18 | TGTGCCAGCTCACCGTCGGAGTACAATGAGCAGTTCTTC | CASSPSEYNEQFF
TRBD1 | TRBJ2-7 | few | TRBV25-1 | TGTGCCAGCAGTGGGCCGGGACAGGCTCCCTACGAGCAGTACTTC | CASSGPGQAPYEQYF
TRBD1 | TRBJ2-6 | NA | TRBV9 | TGTGCCAGCAGCGTCGGACAGGGGGCGTCTGGGGCCAACGTCCTGACTTTC | CASSVGQGASGANVLTF
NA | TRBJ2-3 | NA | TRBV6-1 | TGTGCCAGCAGTGACTCCAAGAGCACAGATACGCAGTATTTT | CASSDSKSTDTQYF
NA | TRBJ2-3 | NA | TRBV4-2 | TGTGCCAGCAGCCAAGCGGGGAAAAGCACAGATACGCAGTATTTT | CASSQAGKSTDTQYF
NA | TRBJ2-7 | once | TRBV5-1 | TGCGCCAGCAGCTTGGGACAGGATCACGAGCAGTACTTC | CASSLGQDHEQYF
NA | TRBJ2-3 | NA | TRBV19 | TGTGCCAGTAGTTCAACGACCCGTGGGCGTACAGATACGCAGTATTTT | CASSSTTRGRTDTQYF
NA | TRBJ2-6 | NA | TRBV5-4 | TGTGCCAGCAGCCCCGGGCCCGGGGGTGGGGCCAACGTCCTGACTTTC | CASSPGPGGGANVLTF
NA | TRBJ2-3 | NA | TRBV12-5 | TGTGCTAGTGGCCAGGGAGGCACAGATACGCAGTATTTT | CASGQGGTDTQYF